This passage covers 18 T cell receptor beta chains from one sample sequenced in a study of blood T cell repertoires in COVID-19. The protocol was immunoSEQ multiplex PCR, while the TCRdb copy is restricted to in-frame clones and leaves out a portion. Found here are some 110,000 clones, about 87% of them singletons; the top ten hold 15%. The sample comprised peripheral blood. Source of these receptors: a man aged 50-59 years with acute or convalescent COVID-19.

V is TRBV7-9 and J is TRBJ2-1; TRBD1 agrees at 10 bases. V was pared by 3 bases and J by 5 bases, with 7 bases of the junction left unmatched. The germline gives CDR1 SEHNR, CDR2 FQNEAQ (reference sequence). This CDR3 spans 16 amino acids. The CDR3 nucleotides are TGTGCCAGCAGCTTCCAACCGGACAGGGGGGACAATGAGCAGTTCTTC. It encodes CASSFQPDRGDNEQFF. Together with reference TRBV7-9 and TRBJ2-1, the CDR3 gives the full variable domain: DTGVSQNPRHKITKRGQNVTFRCDPISEHNRLYWYRQTLGQGPEFLTYFQNEAQLEKSRLLSDRFSAERPKGSFSTLEIQRTEQGDSAMYLCASSFQPDRGDNEQFFGPGTRLTVL.

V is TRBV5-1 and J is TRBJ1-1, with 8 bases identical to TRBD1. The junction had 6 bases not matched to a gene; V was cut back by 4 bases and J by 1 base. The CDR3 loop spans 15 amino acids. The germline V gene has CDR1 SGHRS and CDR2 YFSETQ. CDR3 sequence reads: CASSNRQGRNTEAFF. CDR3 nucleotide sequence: TGCGCCAGCAGCAATAGACAGGGGAGGAACACTGAAGCTTTCTTT.

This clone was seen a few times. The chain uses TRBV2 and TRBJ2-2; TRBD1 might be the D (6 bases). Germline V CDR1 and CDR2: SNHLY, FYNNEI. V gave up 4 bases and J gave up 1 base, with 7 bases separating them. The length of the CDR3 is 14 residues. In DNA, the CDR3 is TGTGCCAGCAGTGGGGGACAGAACACCGGGGAGCTGTTTTTT. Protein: CASSGGQNTGELFF.

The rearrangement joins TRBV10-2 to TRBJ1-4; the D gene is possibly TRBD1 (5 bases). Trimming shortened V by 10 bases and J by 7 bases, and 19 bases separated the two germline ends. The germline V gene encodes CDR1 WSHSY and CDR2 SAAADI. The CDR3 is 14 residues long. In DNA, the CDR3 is TGCGCCACCTCGGACATTTCCGTCGGTGAAAAACTGTTTTTT. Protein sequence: CATSDISVGEKLFF.

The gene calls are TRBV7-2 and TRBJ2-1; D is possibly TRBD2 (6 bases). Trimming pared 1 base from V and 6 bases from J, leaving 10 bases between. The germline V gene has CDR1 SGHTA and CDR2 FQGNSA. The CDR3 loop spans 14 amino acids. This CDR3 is CASSLGGLFNEQFF. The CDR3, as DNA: TGTGCCAGCAGCTTAGGGGGACTTTTCAATGAGCAGTTCTTC.

CDR3 sequence (DNA): TGTGCCTGGAGGGGGGACACCGGCCTGCCCGGGGAGCTGTTTTTT. This codes for CAWRGDTGLPGELFF. The rearrangement uses TRBV30 and TRBJ2-2; D is perhaps TRBD1 (6 bases). V dropped 3 bases and J dropped 6 bases, with 17 bases sitting between them. This CDR3 has 15 amino acids. Germline loops: CDR1 GTSNPN, CDR2 SVGIG (reference sequence).

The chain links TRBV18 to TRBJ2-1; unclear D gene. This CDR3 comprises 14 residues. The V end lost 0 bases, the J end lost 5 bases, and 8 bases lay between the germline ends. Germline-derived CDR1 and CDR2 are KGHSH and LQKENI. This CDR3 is CASSPPLIDNEQFF. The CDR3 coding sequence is TGTGCCAGCTCACCACCCTTAATAGACAATGAGCAGTTCTTC.

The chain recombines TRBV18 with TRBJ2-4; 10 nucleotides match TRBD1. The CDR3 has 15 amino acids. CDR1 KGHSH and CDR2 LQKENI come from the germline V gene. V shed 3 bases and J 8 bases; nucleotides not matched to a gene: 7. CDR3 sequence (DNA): TGTGCCAGCTCACCCGGTAAGGACAGGGGGGACATTCAGTACTTC. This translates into CASSPGKDRGDIQYF.

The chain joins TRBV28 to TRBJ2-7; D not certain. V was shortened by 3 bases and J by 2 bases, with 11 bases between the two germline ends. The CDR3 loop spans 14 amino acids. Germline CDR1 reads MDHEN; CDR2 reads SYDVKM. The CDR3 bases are TGTGCCAGCAGTTTGGTGGCAGGTACCTACGAGCAGTACTTC. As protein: CASSLVAGTYEQYF.

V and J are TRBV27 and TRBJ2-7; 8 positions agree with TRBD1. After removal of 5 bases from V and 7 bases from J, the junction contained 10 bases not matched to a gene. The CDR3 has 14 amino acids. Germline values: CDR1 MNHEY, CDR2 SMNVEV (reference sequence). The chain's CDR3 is CASSPRQGTGEQYF. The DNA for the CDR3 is TGTGCCAGCAGTCCGCGACAGGGGACGGGAGAGCAGTACTTC.

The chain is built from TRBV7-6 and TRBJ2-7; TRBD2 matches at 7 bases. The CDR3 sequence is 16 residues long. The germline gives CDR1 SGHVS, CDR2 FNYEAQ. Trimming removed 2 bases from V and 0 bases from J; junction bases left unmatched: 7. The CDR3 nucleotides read TGTGCCAGCAGCTTATGGGCGGGAGCACCCTCCTACGAGCAGTACTTC. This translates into CASSLWAGAPSYEQYF.

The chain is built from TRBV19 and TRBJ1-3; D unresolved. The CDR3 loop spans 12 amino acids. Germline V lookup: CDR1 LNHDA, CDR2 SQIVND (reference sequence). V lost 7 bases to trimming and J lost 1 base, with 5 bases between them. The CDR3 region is CASKQSGNTIYF. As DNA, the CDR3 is TGTGCCAGTAAACAGTCTGGAAACACCATATATTTT.

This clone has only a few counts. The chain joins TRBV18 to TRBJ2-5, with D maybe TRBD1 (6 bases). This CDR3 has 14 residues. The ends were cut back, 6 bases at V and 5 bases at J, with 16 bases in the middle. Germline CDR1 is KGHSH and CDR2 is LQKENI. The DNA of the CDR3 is TGTGCCAGCTCCCCCGGGCCAGGGGCGGAGACCCAGTACTTC. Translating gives CASSPGPGAETQYF.

The CDR3 DNA reads as TGCGCCAGCAGCTTGGGGGACAGGTTGAACACCGGGGAGCTGTTTTTT. It yields the protein CASSLGDRLNTGELFF. This sequence joins TRBV5-1 and TRBJ2-2, with 8 bases aligning to TRBD1. Unmatched junction bases numbered 2, after V lost 0 bases and J lost 1 base. Germline V gene sequence: CDR1 SGHRS, CDR2 YFSETQ. The CDR3 runs 16 residues.

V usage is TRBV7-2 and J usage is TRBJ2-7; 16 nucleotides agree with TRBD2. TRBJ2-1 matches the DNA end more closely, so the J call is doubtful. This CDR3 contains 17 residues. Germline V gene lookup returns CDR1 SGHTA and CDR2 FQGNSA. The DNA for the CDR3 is TGTGCCAGCAGCGGTGGGACTAGCGGGAGGGCCTTTAATGAGCAGTTCTTC. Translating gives CASSGGTSGRAFNEQFF.

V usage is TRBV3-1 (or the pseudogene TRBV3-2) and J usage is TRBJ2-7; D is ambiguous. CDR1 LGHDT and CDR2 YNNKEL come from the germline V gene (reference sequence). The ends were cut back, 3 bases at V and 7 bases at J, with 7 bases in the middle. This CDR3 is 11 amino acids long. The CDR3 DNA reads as TGTGCCAGCAGCCATCGCAGGGAGCAGTACTTC. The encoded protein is CASSHRREQYF.

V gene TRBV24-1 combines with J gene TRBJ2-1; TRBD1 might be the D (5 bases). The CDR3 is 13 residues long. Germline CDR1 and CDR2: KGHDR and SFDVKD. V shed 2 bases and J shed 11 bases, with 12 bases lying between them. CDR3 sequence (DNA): TGTGCCACCAGTGATTCCAGGGTGACCAAGCAGTTCTTC. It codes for CATSDSRVTKQFF.

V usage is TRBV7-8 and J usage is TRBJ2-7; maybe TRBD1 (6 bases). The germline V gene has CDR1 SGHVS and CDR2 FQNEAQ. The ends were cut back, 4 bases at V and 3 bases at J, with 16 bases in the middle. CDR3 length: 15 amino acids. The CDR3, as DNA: TGTGCCAGCAGCTACCGACAGGATTCAATCTACGAGCAGTACTTC. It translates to CASSYRQDSIYEQYF.